The present T cell receptor beta chain was sequenced within a study of blood T cells in healthy people across ages. CDR1 and CDR2 (germline): MNHEY, SVGAGI. The V end was cut by 6 bases, the J end by 0 bases, with 13 bases between. The CDR3 has 15 amino acids. This clonotype occurred many times. A J-beta primer mix and a sample-barcoded 5' primer were used in a second PCR of roughly 6 to 12 cycles. Sequencing of every sample gave 2.5 million or more CDR3-containing paired-end reads. TCRdb redid the calling of the 5' RACE reads with MiXCR, one entry per CDR3 protein. The repertoire holds 500,000 to 700,000 distinct CDR3 sequences, with about 30% as singletons.

This TCR was sampled from a woman older than 75 in good health. The specimen sequenced was blood. The rearrangement links TRBV6-5 to TRBJ2-3, with a tentative D call TRBD1 (6 bases). The CDR3 protein is CASSRGAASTDTQYF. The CDR3 DNA follows: TGTGCCAGCAGCAGGGGTGCAGCTAGCACAGATACGCAGTATTTT.